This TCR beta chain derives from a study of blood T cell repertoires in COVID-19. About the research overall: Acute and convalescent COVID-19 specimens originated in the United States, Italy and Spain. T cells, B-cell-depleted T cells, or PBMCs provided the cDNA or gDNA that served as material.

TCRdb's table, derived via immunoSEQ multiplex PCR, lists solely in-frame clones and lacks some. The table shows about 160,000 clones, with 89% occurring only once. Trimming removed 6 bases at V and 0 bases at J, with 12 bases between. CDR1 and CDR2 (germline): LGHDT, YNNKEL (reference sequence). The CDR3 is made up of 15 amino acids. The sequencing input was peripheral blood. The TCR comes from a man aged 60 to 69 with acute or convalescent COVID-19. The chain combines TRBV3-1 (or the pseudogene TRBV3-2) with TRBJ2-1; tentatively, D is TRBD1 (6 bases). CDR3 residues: CASRSGTSSYNEQFF. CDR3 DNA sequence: TGTGCCAGCAGGTCCGGGACAAGCTCCTACAATGAGCAGTTCTTC.